These 19 T cell receptor beta chains came from one sample sequenced in a study of shared T cell receptors in the human thymus (dated by TCRdb to the early 2020s). Receptor libraries were prepared by the immunoSEQ multiplex PCR assay. TCRdb retrieved this table from immuneACCESS and kept in-frame rearrangements only. Not all clones are present; in checked studies, unresolved V genes account for under half, and no reason is known for the remainder. Across this sample there are approximately 760,000 clones, with approximately 85% seen only once. The ten largest clonotypes hold roughly 0.01% of the sample. The data were also submitted as part of a second study, on human thymus T cells.

Sequencing was performed on thymocytes. The receptors originated from a girl under two years old with a congenital heart defect. Donor details come from another sample of the same person, matched by shared clones.

The chain joins TRBV27 to TRBJ2-5, with a weak D call TRBD1 (7 bases). Deletions cut 7 bases from V and 4 bases from J, with 22 bases between. The CDR3 extends over 16 amino acids. Germline V gene sequence: CDR1 MNHEY, CDR2 SMNVEV (reference sequence). DNA of the CDR3: TGTGCCAGCAAACCCTCCGGGGGACAGCGAGTAGAGACCCAGTACTTC. Its protein is CASKPSGGQRVETQYF.

The genes are TRBV19 and TRBJ1-1; 7 bases agree with TRBD1. Losses at the gene ends were 4 bases for V and 3 bases for J; bases not matched to a gene: 8. This CDR3 comprises 15 residues. The germline V gene encodes CDR1 LNHDA and CDR2 SQIVND (reference sequence). The CDR3 is CASSTYADRDTEAFF. The DNA of the CDR3 is TGTGCCAGTAGTACCTACGCCGACAGGGACACTGAAGCTTTCTTT.

The chain uses TRBV6-1 and TRBJ1-2; D is uncertain. CDR3 length: 14 amino acids. Germline CDR1 MNHNS, CDR2 SASEGT. In nucleotides, the CDR3 is TGTGCTACTCGAGGCCGGTCCCTCTTCTATGGCTACACCTTC. Translation: CATRGRSLFYGYTF.

This chain connects TRBV7-9 to TRBJ2-3; 9 bases line up with TRBD1. The CDR3 length is 15 residues. Losses at the gene ends were 3 bases for V and 6 bases for J; bases not matched to a gene: 7. CDR1 SEHNR and CDR2 FQNEAQ come from the germline V gene (reference sequence). The CDR3 loop is CASSFVNRGPDTQYF. The CDR3 DNA is TGTGCCAGCAGCTTCGTTAACAGGGGGCCTGATACGCAGTATTTT.

This clone has a handful of counts. The genes are TRBV27 and TRBJ1-6; 9 positions match TRBD1. V dropped 5 bases and J dropped 4; count of bases not matched to a gene: 9. The CDR3 loop spans 17 amino acids. Germline CDR1 MNHEY, CDR2 SMNVEV (reference sequence). The CDR3 region has the DNA TGTGCCAGCAGTCCTGTCCGGGACAGGGCATATAATTCACCCCTCCACTTT. Translating gives CASSPVRDRAYNSPLHF.

The J gene is TRBJ2-1, the V gene TRBV5-1, with 7 bases that match TRBD2. V was clipped by 5 bases and J by 2 bases; unmatched bases: 7. Germline V gene lookup returns CDR1 SGHRS and CDR2 YFSETQ. This CDR3 spans 15 amino acids. The CDR3 loop is CASSFSGATYNEQFF. DNA of the CDR3: TGCGCCAGCAGTTTCAGCGGGGCAACCTACAATGAGCAGTTCTTC.

The CDR3 loop is CASSLRTGGSYEQYF. In DNA, the CDR3 is TGTGCCAGCAGTTTAAGGACAGGGGGCTCCTACGAGCAGTACTTC. The chain carries TRBV27 and TRBJ2-7; 10 bases map to TRBD1. The CDR3 loop spans 15 amino acids. Germline V gene sequence: CDR1 MNHEY, CDR2 SMNVEV (reference sequence). V lost 2 bases to trimming and J lost 0 bases; unmatched junction nucleotides: 1.

The chain couples TRBV10-3 to TRBJ2-2; TRBD1 is a possible D gene (5 bases). This CDR3 is built from 18 residues. Trimming shortened V by 0 bases and J by 0 bases, and 14 bases separated the two germline ends. Germline assignment: CDR1 ENHRY and CDR2 SYGVKD. The CDR3: CAISESPKDKTNTGELFF. Here the CDR3 DNA reads TGTGCCATCAGTGAGTCGCCAAAGGACAAAACGAACACCGGGGAGCTGTTTTTT.

The V call is TRBV6-1, the J call TRBJ1-1, with D tentatively TRBD1 (5 bases). V was trimmed by 8 bases and J by 6 bases, leaving 22 bases between them. This CDR3 contains 15 residues. Germline V gene data show CDR1 as MNHNS and CDR2 as SASEGT. The CDR3 is CASSAAGGVGAEAFF. In nucleotides, the CDR3 is TGTGCCAGCTCGGCCGCTGGAGGGGTAGGCGCTGAAGCTTTCTTT.

The rearrangement links TRBV29-1 to TRBJ2-4, with 14 positions matching TRBD2. This CDR3 spans 18 amino acids. The ends lost 3 bases at V and 2 bases at J; junction bases unmatched: 9. From germline, CDR1 is SQVTM and CDR2 ANQGSEA. In nucleotides, the CDR3 is TGCAGCGTTGAGGAGACTAGCGGGGGGGCAGCGTCCAAAAACATTCAGTACTTC. Amino acid sequence: CSVEETSGGAASKNIQYF. Variable domain in full (rest from reference TRBV29-1 and TRBJ2-4): SAVISQKPSRDICQRGTSLTIQCQVDSQVTMMFWYRQQPGQSLTLIATANQGSEATYESGFVIDKFPISRPNLTFSTLTVSNMSPEDSSIYLCSVEETSGGAASKNIQYFGAGTRLSVL.

The chain recombines TRBV6-5 with TRBJ1-2, with 8 bases aligning to TRBD1. The J segment lost 9 bases and the V segment lost 8 bases, leaving 14 bases of the junction unmatched. The CDR3 has 14 residues. The germline V gene encodes CDR1 MNHEY and CDR2 SVGAGI. The CDR3 is CASAFGRGRKSYTF. For the CDR3, the DNA is TGTGCCAGCGCCTTTGGCAGGGGGCGAAAAAGCTACACCTTC.

The rearrangement links TRBV6-6 to TRBJ2-7; 7 bases map to TRBD2. V dropped 7 bases and J dropped 0; count of bases not matched to a gene: 9. Germline CDR1 MNHNY, CDR2 SVGAGI (reference sequence). The CDR3 contains 15 residues. The CDR3, as DNA: TGTGCCAGCACCTTGAGCGGGGCTAGCTCCTACGAGCAGTACTTC. Its translation is CASTLSGASSYEQYF.

The chain has TRBV7-3 and TRBJ1-2; possibly TRBD1 for D (5 bases). Germline-derived CDR1 and CDR2 are SGHTA and FQGTGA. The CDR3 length is 17 residues. V was pared by 4 bases and J by 0 bases, with 18 bases between. The CDR3 DNA follows: TGTGCCAGCAGCTCTTGGAGGGGAGAGGTGGCTAACTATGGCTACACCTTC. Encoded protein: CASSSWRGEVANYGYTF.

The chain joins TRBV7-6 to TRBJ1-2; the match to TRBD1 covers 7 bases. Trimming cost V 0 bases and J 2 bases; bases outside gene matches: 15. The CDR3 loop spans 19 amino acids. CDR1 SGHVS and CDR2 FNYEAQ come from the germline V gene. The CDR3 loop reads CASSLALKIGTDVNYGYTF. The CDR3 DNA reads TGTGCCAGCAGCTTAGCACTTAAAATCGGGACAGACGTAAACTATGGCTACACCTTC.

The chain uses TRBV9 and TRBJ2-2; 7 bases match TRBD1. Germline trimming cut 5 bases from V and 4 bases from J; bases unmatched to any gene: 11. The length of the CDR3 is 16 residues. Per the germline V gene, CDR1 is SGDLS and CDR2 is YYNGEE. This chain's CDR3 is CASRDHKAGGTGELFF. The DNA of the CDR3 is TGTGCCAGCAGAGACCATAAAGCAGGGGGCACCGGGGAGCTGTTTTTT.

The chain is built from TRBV6-4 and TRBJ2-1, with TRBD2 identical over 7 bases. The V gene's germline CDR1 is MRHNA and CDR2 SNTAGT. The CDR3 is 16 amino acids. The V segment lost 6 bases and the J segment 6 bases; nucleotides outside the gene matches: 14. The CDR3 DNA is TGTGCCAGCAGGCCCACGAAGGGCGGGGAGGGCAATGAGCAGTTCTTC. Its protein is CASRPTKGGEGNEQFF.

The CDR3: CASSPLGVREKLFF. The CDR3 DNA follows: TGTGCCAGCTCACCACTTGGAGTCCGTGAAAAACTGTTTTTT. The chain has TRBV18 and TRBJ1-4, with no clear D. The CDR3 extends over 14 amino acids. The ends were cut back, 1 base at V and 7 bases at J, with 10 bases in the middle. Germline CDR1 reads KGHSH; CDR2 reads LQKENI.

This chain links TRBV2 with TRBJ1-5; 11 nucleotides match TRBD1. CDR1 is SNHLY, CDR2 FYNNEI, per germline. The CDR3 is made up of 18 amino acids. The junction had 11 bases not matched to a gene; V was cut back by 6 bases and J by 1 base. The CDR3 coding sequence is TGTGCCAGCAGAGAGCCGGGACAGGGGGTCAGAAGCAATCAGCCCCAGCATTTT. This encodes CASREPGQGVRSNQPQHF.

This clone came up a few times. V gene TRBV6-6 combines with J gene TRBJ2-5; perhaps TRBD1 as D (5 bases). V lost 0 bases and J 3 bases, leaving 5 bases between the germline ends. Germline CDR1 reads MNHNY; CDR2 reads SVGAGI (reference sequence). This CDR3 is built from 13 residues. The CDR3 bases are TGTGCCAGCAGTTACTCAGGGGAAGAGACCCAGTACTTC. This encodes CASSYSGEETQYF.